This TCR beta chain is drawn from a study of regulatory T cells in long-lasting Graves disease. Study-level findings and limits: Patients with persistent disease showed a bias toward TRBV28, TRBJ1-2 and TRBJ2-5.

Time point reported: newly diagnosed GD, antithyroid drugs for less than 3 months. From RNA extracted from PBMCs, the TCR library was made. Arm-PCR of CDR3 regions and iRepertoire HTBI primers were used to build TCR beta libraries. TCRdb itself ran the multiplex PCR reads through MiXCR, one entry per CDR3 protein. The profile shows about 420,000 distinct CDR3 sequences, about 17% of them singletons. Germline CDR1 reads SGHDT; CDR2 reads YYEEEE. The CDR3 covers 15 residues. The trim removed 4 bases at V and 6 bases at J, leaving 4 bases unmatched. This clonotype has at least ten counts. Its matching antigen is unknown. These data were also reused for a study on T cells in Graves' hyperthyroidism and ophthalmopathy. That paper states: Criteria for exclusion of patients were uncontrolled infection, other autoimmune disease, pregnancy or lactation. During a first-round RT-PCR of the TCR CDR3, the HTBI primer set was used. Stable hyperthyroidism was separated from ophthalmopathy by a model based on 13 V-J features.

The sequence was obtained from a young woman with Graves disease. The chain employs TRBV5-6 and TRBJ2-2; TRBD2 aligns across 12 bases. This specimen consisted of peripheral blood mononuclear cells (PBMCs), obtained at new diagnosis, from a patient treated with antithyroid drugs. CDR3 bases: TGTGCCAGCAGCCTCGGACTAGCGGGACCCGGGGAGCTGTTTTTT. This translates into CASSLGLAGPGELFF.